The sequence of this T cell receptor (beta chain) was determined in a study of blood T cell repertoires in COVID-19. Overall study context: The origin of the acute and convalescent COVID-19 samples was the United States, Italy and Spain. PBMCs, B-cell-depleted T cells, or T cells were the source of the cDNA or gDNA that made up the material.

In the original analysis: Scientists estimated how many nucleated cells there were by amplifying reference gene primers. Profiled with immunoSEQ multiplex PCR; TCRdb holds only in-frame clones, not every one. The DNA was the basis for D and trimming; V, J and clone size are from that table. The repertoire holds 130,000 or so clones, with 70% to 90% as singletons. A remark on this clone: A junction boundary mismatches the germline segment, possibly from a read error.

Per the germline V gene, CDR1 is SGHAT and CDR2 is FQNNGV. The CDR3 loop spans 13 amino acids. The rearrangement uses TRBV11-2 and TRBJ1-2; D remains unclear. Sequencing input: peripheral blood. The receptor was derived from a man in his fifties or sixties with acute or convalescent COVID-19. The CDR3: CASRSLLKTPRAF. The CDR3 nucleotides read TGTGCCAGCAGATCGCTCCTTAAGACACCGAGGGCCTTC.